The 4 T cell receptor beta chains reported below all come from one sample, sequenced in a study of CD8+ T cells in alopecia areata. Treatment denoted: oral pan-JAK inhibitor, 5-10 mg twice daily. The sequencing template was cDNA reverse transcribed from extracted RNA. The assay was immunoSEQ multiplex PCR, and TCRdb's table has in-frame clones only and misses some. The table lists 150,000 or so clones, about three fifths of them singletons, with more than 0.7% in the top ten. Specimen: CD4+ T cells sorted from blood, collected at week 4, from a patient treated with tofacitinib. The receptors derive from a human donor with alopecia areata.

This clone appeared a few times. The chain carries TRBV18 and TRBJ2-7; tentatively, D is TRBD2 (6 bases). V was clipped by 0 bases and J by 3 bases, with 6 bases between them. The CDR3 covers 13 residues. From germline, CDR1 is KGHSH and CDR2 LQKENI. The CDR3 region has the DNA TGTGCCAGCTCACCACCCGGGGGCTACGAGCAGTACTTC. It yields the protein CASSPPGGYEQYF.

This clone was counted a few times. This chain uses TRBV29-1 with TRBJ2-5; TRBD1 might be the D (8 bases). The CDR3 length is 13 residues. Between the trimmed V and J ends, which lost 7 bases and 5 bases, there was a span of 17 bases. The germline V gene has CDR1 SQVTM and CDR2 ANQGSEA. This chain's CDR3 is CSAGGTGWETQYF. The CDR3 bases are TGCAGCGCCGGGGGGACAGGCTGGGAGACCCAGTACTTC.

Comments on this clone: Within the sample, other DNA sequences also encode this same CDR3. The chain joins TRBV29-1 to TRBJ1-2; D unclear. The length of the CDR3 is 11 residues. V lost 4 bases, J lost 7 bases, and 10 bases lay in between. CDR1 is SQVTM and CDR2 is ANQGSEA in the germline V gene. The CDR3 coding sequence is TGCAGCGTTGCACAGCTAGGTGGCTACACCTTC. Its translation is CSVAQLGGYTF.

This rearrangement joins TRBV29-1 to TRBJ2-1; TRBD2 matches at 9 bases. With 4 bases clipped from V and 0 bases from J, the junction kept 1 base outside the gene matches. Germline V gene data show CDR1 as SQVTM and CDR2 as ANQGSEA. The CDR3 runs to 14 residues. This CDR3 reads CSVALAGSYNEQFF. In DNA form, the CDR3 reads TGCAGCGTTGCACTAGCGGGCTCCTACAATGAGCAGTTCTTC.